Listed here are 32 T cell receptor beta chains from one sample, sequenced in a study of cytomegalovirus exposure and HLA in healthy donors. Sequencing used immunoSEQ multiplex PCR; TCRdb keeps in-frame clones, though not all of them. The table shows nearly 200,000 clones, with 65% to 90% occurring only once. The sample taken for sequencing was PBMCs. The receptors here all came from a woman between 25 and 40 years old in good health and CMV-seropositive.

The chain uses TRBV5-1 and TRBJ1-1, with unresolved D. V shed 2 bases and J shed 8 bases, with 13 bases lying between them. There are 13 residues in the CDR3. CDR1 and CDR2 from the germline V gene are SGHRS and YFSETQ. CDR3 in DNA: TGCGCCAGCAGCTTTGGGGAGGGAAGGGAAGCTTTCTTT. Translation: CASSFGEGREAFF.

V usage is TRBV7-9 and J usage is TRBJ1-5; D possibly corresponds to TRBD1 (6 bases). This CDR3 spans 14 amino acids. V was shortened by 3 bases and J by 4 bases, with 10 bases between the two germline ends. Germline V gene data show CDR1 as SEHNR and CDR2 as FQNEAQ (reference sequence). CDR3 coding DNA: TGTGCCAGCAGCTTCCCAGGGGTTAATCAGCCCCAGCATTTT. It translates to CASSFPGVNQPQHF.

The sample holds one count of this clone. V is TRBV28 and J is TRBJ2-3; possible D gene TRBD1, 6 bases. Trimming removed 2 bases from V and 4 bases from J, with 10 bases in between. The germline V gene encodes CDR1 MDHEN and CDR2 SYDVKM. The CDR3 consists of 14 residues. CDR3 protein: CASSLRSGADTQYF. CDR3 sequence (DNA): TGTGCCAGCAGTTTAAGGTCAGGGGCAGATACGCAGTATTTT.

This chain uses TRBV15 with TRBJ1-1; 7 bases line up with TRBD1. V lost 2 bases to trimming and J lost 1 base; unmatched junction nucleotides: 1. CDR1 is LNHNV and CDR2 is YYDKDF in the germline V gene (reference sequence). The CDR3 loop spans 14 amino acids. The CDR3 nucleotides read TGTGCCACCAGCAGACGGGACAGGAACACTGAAGCTTTCTTT. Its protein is CATSRRDRNTEAFF.

CDR3 sequence reads: CASSLSGLAAYEQYF. The CDR3 bases are TGTGCCAGCAGTTTATCGGGGCTAGCGGCCTACGAGCAGTACTTC. The chain is built from TRBV27 and TRBJ2-7, with 7 bases fitting TRBD2. CDR1 and CDR2 from the germline V gene are MNHEY and SMNVEV (reference sequence). CDR3 length equals 15 residues. With 0 bases clipped from V and 2 bases from J, the junction kept 4 bases outside the gene matches.

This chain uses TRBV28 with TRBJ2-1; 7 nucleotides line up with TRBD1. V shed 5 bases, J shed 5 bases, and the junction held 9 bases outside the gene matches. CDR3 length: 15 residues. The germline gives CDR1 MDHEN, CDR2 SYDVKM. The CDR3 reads CASSLPGQRDNEQFF. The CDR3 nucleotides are TGTGCCAGCAGTCTACCGGGACAGAGAGACAATGAGCAGTTCTTC.

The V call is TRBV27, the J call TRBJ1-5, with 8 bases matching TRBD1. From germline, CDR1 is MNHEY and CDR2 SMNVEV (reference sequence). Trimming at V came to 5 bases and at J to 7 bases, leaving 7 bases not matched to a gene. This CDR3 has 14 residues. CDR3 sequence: CASSIGQGLQPQHF. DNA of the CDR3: TGTGCCAGCAGTATAGGACAGGGCTTACAGCCCCAGCATTTT.

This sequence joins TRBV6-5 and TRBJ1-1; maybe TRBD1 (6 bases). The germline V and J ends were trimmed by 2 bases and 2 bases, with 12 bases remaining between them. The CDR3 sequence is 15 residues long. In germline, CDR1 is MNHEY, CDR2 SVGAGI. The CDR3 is CASSYGGGGNTEAFF. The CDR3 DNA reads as TGTGCCAGCAGTTACGGAGGGGGGGGAAACACTGAAGCTTTCTTT.

The CDR3 nucleotides read TGTGCCAGTAGTCGGACAGGAAACACTGAAGCTTTCTTT. It encodes CASSRTGNTEAFF. V and J are TRBV19 and TRBJ1-1, with TRBD1 identical over 7 bases. Trimming took 5 bases from V and 2 from J; bases not matched to a gene: 2. The CDR3 is made up of 13 amino acids. Germline loops: CDR1 LNHDA, CDR2 SQIVND (reference sequence).

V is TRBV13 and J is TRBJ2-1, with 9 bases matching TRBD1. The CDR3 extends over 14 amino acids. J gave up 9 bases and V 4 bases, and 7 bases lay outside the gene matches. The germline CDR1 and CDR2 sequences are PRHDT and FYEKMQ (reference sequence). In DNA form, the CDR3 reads TGTGCCAGCAGCTCCGGGACAGGGACTGGTGAGCAGTTCTTC. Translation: CASSSGTGTGEQFF.

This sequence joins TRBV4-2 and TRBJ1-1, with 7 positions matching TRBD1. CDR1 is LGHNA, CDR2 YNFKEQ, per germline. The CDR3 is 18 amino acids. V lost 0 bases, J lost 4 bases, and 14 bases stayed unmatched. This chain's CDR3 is CASSQDPTRQGLGTEAFF. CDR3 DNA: TGTGCCAGCAGCCAAGATCCCACTAGACAGGGTCTCGGCACTGAAGCTTTCTTT.

CDR3 bases: TGCACCAGCAGCCAAGATCAAATCATCGGGTCCCAATCCTACGAGCAGTACTTC. It yields the protein CTSSQDQIIGSQSYEQYF. V gene TRBV1 combines with J gene TRBJ2-7; TRBD2 is the table's D call and was not checked against the DNA. TRBV1 is given as a pseudogene. This CDR3 is built from 18 residues.

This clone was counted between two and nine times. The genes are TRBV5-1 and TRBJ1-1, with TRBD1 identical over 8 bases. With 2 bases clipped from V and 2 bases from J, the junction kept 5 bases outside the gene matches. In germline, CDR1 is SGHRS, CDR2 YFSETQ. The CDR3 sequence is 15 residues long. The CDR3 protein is CASSLGTGLNTEAFF. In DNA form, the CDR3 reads TGCGCCAGCAGCTTAGGGACAGGCCTCAACACTGAAGCTTTCTTT.

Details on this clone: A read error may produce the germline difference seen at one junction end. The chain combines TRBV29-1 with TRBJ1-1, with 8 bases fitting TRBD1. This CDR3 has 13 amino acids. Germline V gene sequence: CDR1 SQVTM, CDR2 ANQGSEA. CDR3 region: CSYLTGVKTEAFF. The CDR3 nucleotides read TGCAGCTACTTGACAGGGGTGAAAACTGAAGCTTTCTTT.

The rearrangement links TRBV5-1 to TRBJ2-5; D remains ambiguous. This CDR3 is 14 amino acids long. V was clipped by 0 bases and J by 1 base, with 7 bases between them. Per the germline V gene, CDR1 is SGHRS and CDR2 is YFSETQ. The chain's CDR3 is CASSLGTSQETQYF. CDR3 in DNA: TGCGCCAGCAGCTTGGGTACCAGCCAAGAGACCCAGTACTTC.

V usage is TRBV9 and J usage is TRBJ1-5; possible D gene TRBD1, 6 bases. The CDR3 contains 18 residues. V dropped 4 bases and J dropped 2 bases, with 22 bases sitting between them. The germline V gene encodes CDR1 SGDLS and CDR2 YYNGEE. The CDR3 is CASSQKGGPGRGNQPQHF. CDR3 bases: TGTGCCAGCAGCCAAAAAGGGGGTCCTGGTCGTGGCAATCAGCCCCAGCATTTT.

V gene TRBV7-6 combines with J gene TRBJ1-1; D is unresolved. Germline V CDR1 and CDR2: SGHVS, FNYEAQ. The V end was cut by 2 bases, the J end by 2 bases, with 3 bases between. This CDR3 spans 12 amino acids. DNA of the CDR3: TGTGCCAGCAGCTTATTAAACACTGAAGCTTTCTTT. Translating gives CASSLLNTEAFF.

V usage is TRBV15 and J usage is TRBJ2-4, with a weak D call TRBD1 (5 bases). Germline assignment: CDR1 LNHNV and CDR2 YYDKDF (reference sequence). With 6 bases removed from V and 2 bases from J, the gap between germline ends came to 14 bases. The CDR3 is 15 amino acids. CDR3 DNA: TGTGCCACCAGTTGGACAATCCTGACCAAAAACATTCAGTACTTC. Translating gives CATSWTILTKNIQYF. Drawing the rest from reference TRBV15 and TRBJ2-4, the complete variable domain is DAMVIQNPRYQVTQFGKPVTLSCSQTLNHNVMYWYQQKSSQAPKLLFHYYDKDFNNEADTPDNFQSRRPNTSFCFLDIRSPGLGDTAMYLCATSWTILTKNIQYFGAGTRLSVL.

In DNA, the CDR3 is TGTGCCAGCAGGCAGAACAATGAGCAGTTCTTC. It translates to CASRQNNEQFF. V usage is TRBV7-2 and J usage is TRBJ2-1, with no clear D. The CDR3 has 11 residues. V was cut by 6 bases and J by 5 bases, with 5 bases left in between. Germline values: CDR1 SGHTA, CDR2 FQGNSA.

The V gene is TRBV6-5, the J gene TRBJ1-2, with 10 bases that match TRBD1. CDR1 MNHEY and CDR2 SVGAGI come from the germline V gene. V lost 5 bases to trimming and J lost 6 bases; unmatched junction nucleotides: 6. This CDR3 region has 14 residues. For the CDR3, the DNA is TGTGCCAGCAGTCAGACCGGGACAGGGGATGGCTACACCTTC. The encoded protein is CASSQTGTGDGYTF.

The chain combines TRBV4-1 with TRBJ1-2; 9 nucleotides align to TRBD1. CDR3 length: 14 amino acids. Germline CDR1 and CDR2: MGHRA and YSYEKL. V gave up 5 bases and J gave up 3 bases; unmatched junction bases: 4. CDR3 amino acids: CASSFRDRDYGYTF. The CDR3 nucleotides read TGCGCCAGCAGCTTCCGGGACAGGGACTATGGCTACACCTTC.

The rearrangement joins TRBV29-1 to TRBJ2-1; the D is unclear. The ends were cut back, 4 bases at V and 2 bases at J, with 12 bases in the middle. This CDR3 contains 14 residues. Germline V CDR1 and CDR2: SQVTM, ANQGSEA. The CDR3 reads CSVVSGDPYNEQFF. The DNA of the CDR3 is TGCAGCGTTGTTAGTGGAGACCCCTACAATGAGCAGTTCTTC.

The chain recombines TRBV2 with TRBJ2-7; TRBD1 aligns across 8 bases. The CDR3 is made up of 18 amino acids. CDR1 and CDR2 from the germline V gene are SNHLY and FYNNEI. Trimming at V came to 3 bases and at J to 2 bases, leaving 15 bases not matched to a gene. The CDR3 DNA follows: TGTGCCAGCAGTGATTCGGACAGGGTTAGCAGTATGGCCTACGAGCAGTACTTC. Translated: CASSDSDRVSSMAYEQYF.

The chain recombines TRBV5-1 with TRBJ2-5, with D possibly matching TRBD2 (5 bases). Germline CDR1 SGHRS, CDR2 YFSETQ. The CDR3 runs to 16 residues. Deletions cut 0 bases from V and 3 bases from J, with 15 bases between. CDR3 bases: TGCGCCAGCAGCTTGGATTTCGCCGGGGTCGAAGAGACCCAGTACTTC. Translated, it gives CASSLDFAGVEETQYF.

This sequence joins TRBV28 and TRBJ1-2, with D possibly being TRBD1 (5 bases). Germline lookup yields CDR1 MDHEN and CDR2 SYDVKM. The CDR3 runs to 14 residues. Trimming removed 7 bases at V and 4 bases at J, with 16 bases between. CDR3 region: CASIDSTVSYGYTF. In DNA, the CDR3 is TGTGCCAGCATAGACTCGACAGTGAGCTATGGCTACACCTTC.

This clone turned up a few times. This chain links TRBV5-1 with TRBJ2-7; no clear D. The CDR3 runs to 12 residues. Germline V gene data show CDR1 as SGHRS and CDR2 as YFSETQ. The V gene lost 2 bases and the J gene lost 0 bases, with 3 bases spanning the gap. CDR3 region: CASSLASYEQYF. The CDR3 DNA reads TGCGCCAGCAGCTTAGCCTCCTACGAGCAGTACTTC.

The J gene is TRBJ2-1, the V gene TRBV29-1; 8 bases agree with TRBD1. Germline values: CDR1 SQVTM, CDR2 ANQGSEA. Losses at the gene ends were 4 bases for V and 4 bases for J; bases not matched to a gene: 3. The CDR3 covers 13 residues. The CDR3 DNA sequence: TGCAGCGTTGTTGGGACAGGTTACAATGAGCAGTTCTTC. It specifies CSVVGTGYNEQFF.

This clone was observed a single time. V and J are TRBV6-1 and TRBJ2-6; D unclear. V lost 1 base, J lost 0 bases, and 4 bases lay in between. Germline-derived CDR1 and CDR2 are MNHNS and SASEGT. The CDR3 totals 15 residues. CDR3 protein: CASSEGPSGANVLTF. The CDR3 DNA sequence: TGTGCCAGCAGTGAAGGGCCCTCTGGGGCCAACGTCCTGACTTTC.

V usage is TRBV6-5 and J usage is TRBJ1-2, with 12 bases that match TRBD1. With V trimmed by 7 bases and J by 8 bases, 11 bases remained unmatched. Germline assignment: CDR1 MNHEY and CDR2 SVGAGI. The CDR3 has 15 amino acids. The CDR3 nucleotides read TGTGCCAGCACCCCTCGGGGACAGGGGGCCCGAGGCTACACCTTC. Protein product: CASTPRGQGARGYTF.

For the CDR3, the DNA is TGTGCCAGCAGCCAAGTTAACACAGGGTTGGGCTACACCTTC. Translating gives CASSQVNTGLGYTF. The chain recombines TRBV14 with TRBJ1-2, with TRBD1 as a possible D gene (6 bases). The CDR3 spans 14 residues. Germline V lookup: CDR1 SGHDN, CDR2 FVKESK. V was trimmed by 1 base and J by 8 bases, leaving 14 bases between them.

CDR3 sequence reads: CASGRGDGTQYF. The CDR3 DNA reads TGTGCCAGCGGTAGGGGCGACGGGACCCAGTACTTC. This chain joins TRBV27 and TRBJ2-5, with D perhaps matching TRBD1 (5 bases). Germline V gives CDR1 MNHEY, CDR2 SMNVEV (reference sequence). The CDR3 sequence is 12 residues long. Trimming took 8 bases from V and 7 from J, leaving 14 bases between them.

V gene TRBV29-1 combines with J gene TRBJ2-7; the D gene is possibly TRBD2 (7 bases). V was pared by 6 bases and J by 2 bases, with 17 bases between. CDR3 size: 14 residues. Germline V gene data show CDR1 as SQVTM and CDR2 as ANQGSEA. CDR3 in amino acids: CSVGGQGLTYEQYF. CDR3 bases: TGCAGCGTCGGGGGGCAGGGCCTGACCTACGAGCAGTACTTC.